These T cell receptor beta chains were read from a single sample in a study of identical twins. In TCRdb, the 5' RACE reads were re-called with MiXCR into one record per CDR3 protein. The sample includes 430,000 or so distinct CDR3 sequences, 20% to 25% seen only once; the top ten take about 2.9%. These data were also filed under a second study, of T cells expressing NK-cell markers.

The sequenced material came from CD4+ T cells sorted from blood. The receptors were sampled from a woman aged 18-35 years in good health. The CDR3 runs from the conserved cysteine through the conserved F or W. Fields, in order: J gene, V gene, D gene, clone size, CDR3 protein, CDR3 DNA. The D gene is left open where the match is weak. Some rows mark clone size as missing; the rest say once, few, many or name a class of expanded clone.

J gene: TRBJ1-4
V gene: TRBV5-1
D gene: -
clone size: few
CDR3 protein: CASSLGDGEKLFF
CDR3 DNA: TGCGCCAGCAGCTTGGGGGACGGTGAAAAACTGTTTTTT

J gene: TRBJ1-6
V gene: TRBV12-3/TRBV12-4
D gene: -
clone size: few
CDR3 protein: CASRLGNTNSPLHF
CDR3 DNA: TGTGCCAGCAGACTGGGAAACACCAATTCACCCCTCCACTTT

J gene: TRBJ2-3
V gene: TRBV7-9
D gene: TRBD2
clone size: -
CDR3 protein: CASSGRAPDTQYF
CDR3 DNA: TGTGCCAGCAGCGGGAGGGCCCCAGATACGCAGTATTTT

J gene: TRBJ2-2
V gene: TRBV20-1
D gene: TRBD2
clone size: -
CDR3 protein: CSARPGTSGGWYTGELFF
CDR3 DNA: TGCAGTGCTAGACCAGGGACTAGCGGGGGGTGGTACACCGGGGAGCTGTTTTTT

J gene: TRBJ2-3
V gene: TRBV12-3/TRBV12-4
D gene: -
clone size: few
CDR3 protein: CASSPYGSTDTQYF
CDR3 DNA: TGTGCCAGCAGTCCCTATGGGAGCACAGATACGCAGTATTTT

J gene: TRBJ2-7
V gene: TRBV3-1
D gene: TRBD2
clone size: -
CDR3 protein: CASSQGGNSYEQYF
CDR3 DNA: TGTGCCAGCAGCCAGGGAGGGAATTCCTACGAGCAGTACTTC

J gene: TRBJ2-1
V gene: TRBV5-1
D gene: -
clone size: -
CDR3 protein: CASSFGDEQFF
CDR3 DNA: TGCGCCAGCAGCTTCGGGGATGAGCAGTTCTTC

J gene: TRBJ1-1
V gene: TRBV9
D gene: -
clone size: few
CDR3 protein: CASTSQGGTEAFF
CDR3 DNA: TGTGCCAGCACCTCCCAGGGTGGCACTGAAGCTTTCTTT

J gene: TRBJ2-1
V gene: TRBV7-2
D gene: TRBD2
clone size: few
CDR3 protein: CASSYRSGRLYNEQFF
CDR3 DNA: TGTGCCAGCAGCTATCGTAGCGGGAGGTTATACAATGAGCAGTTCTTC

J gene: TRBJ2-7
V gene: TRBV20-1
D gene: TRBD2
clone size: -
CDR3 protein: CSASRGDLNYEQYF
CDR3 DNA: TGCAGTGCTTCCCGGGGGGACCTTAACTACGAGCAGTACTTC

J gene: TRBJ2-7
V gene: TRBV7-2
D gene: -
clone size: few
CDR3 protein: CASGTTYEQYF
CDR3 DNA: TGTGCCAGCGGGACAACGTACGAGCAGTACTTC

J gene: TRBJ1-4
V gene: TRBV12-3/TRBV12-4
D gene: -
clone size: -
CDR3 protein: CASSFTGGDEKLFFF
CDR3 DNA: -

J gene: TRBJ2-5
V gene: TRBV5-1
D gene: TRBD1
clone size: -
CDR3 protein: CASSSLGQTQETQYF
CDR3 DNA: TGCGCCAGCAGCTCCCTGGGACAGACCCAAGAGACCCAGTACTTC

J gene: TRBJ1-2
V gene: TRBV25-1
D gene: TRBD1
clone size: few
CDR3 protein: CASSELGTGQYGYTF
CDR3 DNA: TGTGCCAGCAGTGAATTGGGGACAGGGCAATATGGCTACACCTTC

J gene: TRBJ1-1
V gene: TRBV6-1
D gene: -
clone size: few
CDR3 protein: CASSTPPENTEAFF
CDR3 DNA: TGTGCCAGCAGTACGCCCCCGGAGAACACTGAAGCTTTCTTT

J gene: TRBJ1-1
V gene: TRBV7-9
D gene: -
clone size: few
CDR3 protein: CASSQKGNTEAFF
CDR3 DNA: TGTGCCAGCAGCCAGAAGGGGAACACTGAAGCTTTCTTT

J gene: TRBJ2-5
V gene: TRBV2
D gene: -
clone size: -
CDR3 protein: CASSPMAPETQYF
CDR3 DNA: TGTGCCAGCAGTCCGATGGCCCCGGAGACCCAGTACTTC

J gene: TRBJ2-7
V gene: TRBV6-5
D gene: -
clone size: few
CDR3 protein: CASSYSVDDEQYF
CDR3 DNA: TGTGCCAGCAGTTACTCGGTGGATGACGAGCAGTACTTC

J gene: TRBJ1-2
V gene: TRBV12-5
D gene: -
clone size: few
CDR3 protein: CASAPGQPVSYGYTF
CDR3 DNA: TGTGCTAGTGCTCCCGGACAGCCGGTTAGCTATGGCTACACCTTC

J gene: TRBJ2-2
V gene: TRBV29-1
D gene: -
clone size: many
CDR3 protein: CSVGQATGELFF
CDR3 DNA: TGCAGCGTTGGACAGGCCACCGGGGAGCTGTTTTTT

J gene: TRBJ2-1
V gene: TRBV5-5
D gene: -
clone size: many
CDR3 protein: CASSPHSRLSYNEQFF
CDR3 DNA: TGTGCCAGCAGCCCCCACTCCCGGCTCTCCTACAATGAGCAGTTCTTC

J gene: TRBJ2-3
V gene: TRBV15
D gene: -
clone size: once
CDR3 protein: CATSRARDTQYF
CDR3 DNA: TGTGCCACCAGCAGAGCAAGAGATACGCAGTATTTT

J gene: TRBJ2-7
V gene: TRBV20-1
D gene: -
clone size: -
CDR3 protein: CSASPGAGYEQYF
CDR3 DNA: TGCAGTGCTAGCCCGGGGGCTGGGTACGAGCAGTACTTC

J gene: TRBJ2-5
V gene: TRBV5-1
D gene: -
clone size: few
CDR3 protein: CASSLFTSQETQYF
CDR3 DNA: TGCGCCAGCAGCTTGTTCACGTCCCAAGAGACCCAGTACTTC

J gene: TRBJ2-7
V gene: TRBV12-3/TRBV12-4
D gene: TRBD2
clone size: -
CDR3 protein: CASTPGLWGYEQYF
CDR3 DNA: TGTGCCAGCACTCCGGGACTATGGGGCTACGAGCAGTACTTC

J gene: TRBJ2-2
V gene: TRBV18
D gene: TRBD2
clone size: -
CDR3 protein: CASSPYSGSAGELFF
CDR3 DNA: TGTGCCAGCTCACCCTATAGCGGGAGTGCCGGGGAGCTGTTTTTT

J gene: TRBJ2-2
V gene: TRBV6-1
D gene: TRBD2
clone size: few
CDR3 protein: CASSQTSGRTGELFF
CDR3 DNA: TGTGCCAGCAGTCAGACTAGCGGGAGGACCGGGGAGCTGTTTTTT

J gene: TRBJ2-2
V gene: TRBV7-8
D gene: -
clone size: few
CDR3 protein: CASSLEYRELFF
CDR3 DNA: TGTGCCAGCAGCTTAGAGTACCGGGAGCTGTTTTTT

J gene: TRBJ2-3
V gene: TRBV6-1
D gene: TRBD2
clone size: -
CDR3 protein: CASKTSGLGSTDTQYF
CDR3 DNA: TGTGCCAGCAAGACTAGCGGCCTTGGGTCCACAGATACGCAGTATTTT

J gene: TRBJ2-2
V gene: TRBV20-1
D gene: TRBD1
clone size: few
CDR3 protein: CSASQDRPNTGELFF
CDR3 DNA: TGCAGTGCTAGTCAGGACAGGCCGAACACCGGGGAGCTGTTTTTT

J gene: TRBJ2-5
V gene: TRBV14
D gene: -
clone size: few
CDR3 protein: CASSRGVNQETQYF
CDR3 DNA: TGTGCCAGCAGCCGGGGGGTGAACCAAGAGACCCAGTACTTC

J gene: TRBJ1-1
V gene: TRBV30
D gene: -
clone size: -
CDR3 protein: CAWNRPHTEAFF
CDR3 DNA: TGTGCCTGGAACAGACCGCACACTGAAGCTTTCTTT

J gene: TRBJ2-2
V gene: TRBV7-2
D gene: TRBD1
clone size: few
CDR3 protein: CASNGQGLNTGELFF
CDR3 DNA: TGTGCCAGCAATGGACAGGGGTTAAACACCGGGGAGCTGTTTTTT

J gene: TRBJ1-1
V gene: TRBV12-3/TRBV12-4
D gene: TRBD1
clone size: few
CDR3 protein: CASNPAGRGAEAFF
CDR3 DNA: TGTGCCAGCAACCCGGCCGGCAGGGGGGCTGAAGCTTTCTTT

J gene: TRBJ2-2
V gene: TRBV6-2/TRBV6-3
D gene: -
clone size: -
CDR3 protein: CASSPRRATNTGELFF
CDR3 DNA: TGTGCCAGCAGCCCCCGACGGGCCACGAACACCGGGGAGCTGTTTTTT

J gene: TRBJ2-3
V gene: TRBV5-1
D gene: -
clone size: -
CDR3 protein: CATSAGAYTDTQYF
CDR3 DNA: TGCGCCACCTCCGCGGGGGCTTACACAGATACGCAGTATTTT

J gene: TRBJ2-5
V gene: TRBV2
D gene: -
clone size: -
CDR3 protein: CASTYSQETQYF
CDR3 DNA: TGTGCCAGCACTTACAGCCAAGAGACCCAGTACTTC

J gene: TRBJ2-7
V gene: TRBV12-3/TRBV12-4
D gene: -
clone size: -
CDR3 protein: CASSFSETSYEQYF
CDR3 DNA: TGTGCCAGCAGTTTCAGTGAGACCTCCTACGAGCAGTACTTC

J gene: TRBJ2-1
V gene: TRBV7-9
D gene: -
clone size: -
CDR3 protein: CASSGNYGNEQFF
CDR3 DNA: TGTGCCAGCAGCGGAAACTATGGGAATGAGCAGTTCTTC

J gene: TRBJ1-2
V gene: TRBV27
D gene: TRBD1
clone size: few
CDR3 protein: CASSLTTGYGYTF
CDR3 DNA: TGTGCCAGCAGTTTGACGACAGGGTATGGCTACACCTTC

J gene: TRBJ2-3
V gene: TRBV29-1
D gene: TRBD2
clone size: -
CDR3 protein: CSVVSPVTLAGQQRGTDTQYF
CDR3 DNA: TGCAGCGTTGTTTCCCCGGTCACTCTAGCGGGGCAACAGAGGGGTACAGATACGCAGTATTTT

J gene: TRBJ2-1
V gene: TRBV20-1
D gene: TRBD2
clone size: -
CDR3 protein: CSAQATRGSRDEQFF
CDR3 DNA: TGCAGTGCGCAGGCGACGCGCGGGAGCCGGGATGAGCAGTTCTTC

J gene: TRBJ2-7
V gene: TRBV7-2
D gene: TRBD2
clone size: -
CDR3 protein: CASSPREASYEQYF
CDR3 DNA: TGTGCCAGCAGCCCACGGGAGGCTTCCTACGAGCAGTACTTC

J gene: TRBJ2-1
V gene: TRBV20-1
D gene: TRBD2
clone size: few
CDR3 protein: CSARRLAAFYNEQFF
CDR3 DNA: TGCAGTGCTAGGCGGCTAGCGGCTTTCTACAATGAGCAGTTCTTC

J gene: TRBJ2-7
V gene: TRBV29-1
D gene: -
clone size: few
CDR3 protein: CSSSGHEQYF
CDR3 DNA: TGCAGCTCCTCGGGGCACGAGCAGTACTTC

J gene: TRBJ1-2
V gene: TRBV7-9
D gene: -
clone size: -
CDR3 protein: CASITNGREGYTF
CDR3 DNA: TGTGCCAGCATCACGAACGGACGGGAGGGCTACACCTTC

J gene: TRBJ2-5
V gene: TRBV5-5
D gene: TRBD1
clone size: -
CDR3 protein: CASSLRPGGETQYF
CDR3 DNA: TGTGCCAGCAGCTTGCGCCCAGGGGGTGAGACCCAGTACTTC

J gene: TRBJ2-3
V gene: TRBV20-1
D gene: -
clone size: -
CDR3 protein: CSALPTDPDTQYF
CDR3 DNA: TGCAGTGCCCTCCCAACCGACCCAGATACGCAGTATTTT

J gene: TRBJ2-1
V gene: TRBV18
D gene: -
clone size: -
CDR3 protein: CASSPRSEGEQFF
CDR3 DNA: TGTGCCAGCTCACCGCGGTCGGAAGGTGAGCAGTTCTTC

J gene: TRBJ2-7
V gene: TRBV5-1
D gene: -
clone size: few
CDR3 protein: CASSLTDDYEQYF
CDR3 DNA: TGCGCCAGCAGCTTGACCGACGACTACGAGCAGTACTTC

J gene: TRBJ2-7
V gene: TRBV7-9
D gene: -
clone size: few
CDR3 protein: CASSTIYEQYF
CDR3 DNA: TGTGCCAGCAGCACGATTTACGAGCAGTACTTC

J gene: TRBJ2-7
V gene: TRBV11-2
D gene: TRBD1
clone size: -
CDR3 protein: CASSLRTGSEEQYF
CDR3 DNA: TGTGCCAGCAGCTTAAGGACAGGGTCGGAAGAGCAGTACTTC

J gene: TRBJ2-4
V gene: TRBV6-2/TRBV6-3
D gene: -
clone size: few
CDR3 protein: CASSSGGTKNIQYF
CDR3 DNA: TGTGCCAGCAGTTCCGGCGGAACCAAAAACATTCAGTACTTC

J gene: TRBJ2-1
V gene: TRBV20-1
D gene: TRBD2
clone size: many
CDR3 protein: CSAGSGGAGGSNEQFF
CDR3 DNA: TGCAGTGCTGGTAGCGGGGGGGCCGGCGGTAGTAATGAGCAGTTCTTC

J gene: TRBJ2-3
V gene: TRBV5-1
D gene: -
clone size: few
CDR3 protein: CASRKDSTDTQYF
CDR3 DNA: TGCGCCAGCCGAAAGGACTCCACAGATACGCAGTATTTT

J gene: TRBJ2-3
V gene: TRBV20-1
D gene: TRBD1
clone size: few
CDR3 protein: CSARDPQWGRTGRGDTQYF
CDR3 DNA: TGCAGTGCTAGAGATCCGCAGTGGGGTCGGACAGGACGGGGAGATACGCAGTATTTT